The 19 T cell receptor beta chains presented below share a single source sample, sequenced in a study of OX40 agonist ivuxolimab in advanced cancers. The library came from the immunoSEQ multiplex PCR assay. TCRdb retrieved this table from immuneACCESS and kept in-frame rearrangements only. Not all clones are present; in checked studies, unresolved V genes account for under half, and no reason is known for the remainder. The sample table records 55,000 to 65,000 clones; more than 70% of these occur just once. The leading ten clones occupy around 1% of the sample. Sample: CD4+ or CD8+ T cells sorted from blood, taken in a trial of the OX40 agonist ivuxolimab. Receptors were obtained from an adult with an advanced solid tumor such as melanoma, head and neck, liver or kidney cancer.

J is TRBJ1-4 and V is TRBV30, with a possible D match to TRBD1 (5 bases). This CDR3 comprises 13 residues. Germline CDR1 is GTSNPN and CDR2 is SVGIG (reference sequence). V was cut by 1 base and J by 5 bases, with 8 bases left in between. CDR3 loop: CAWSGGGNEKLFF. The DNA for the CDR3 is TGTGCCTGGAGTGGGGGGGGGAATGAAAAACTGTTTTTT.

CDR3 amino acids: CASSVRDRDLGYTF. The CDR3 DNA reads TGTGCCAGCAGTGTCCGGGACAGGGATTTGGGCTACACCTTC. The chain combines TRBV28 with TRBJ1-2; TRBD1 matches 9 bases. CDR3 length equals 14 residues. The germline CDR1 and CDR2 sequences are MDHEN and SYDVKM. Trimming at V came to 5 bases and at J to 8 bases, leaving 9 bases not matched to a gene.

The V gene is TRBV12-5, the J gene TRBJ1-5, with TRBD1 as a possible D gene (5 bases). V gave up 5 bases and J gave up 6 bases, with 14 bases separating them. The germline gives CDR1 LGHNT, CDR2 FRNRAP. The CDR3 extends over 14 amino acids. CDR3 nucleotide sequence: TGTGCTAGTGGTCCGGGGCAGGGCGGTCAGCCCCAGCATTTT. The encoded protein is CASGPGQGGQPQHF.

This chain uses TRBV7-3 with TRBJ2-1; D is perhaps TRBD1 or TRBD2 (6 bases each). The CDR3 consists of 15 residues. V was cut by 5 bases and J by 4 bases, with 15 bases left in between. Germline-derived CDR1 and CDR2 are SGHTA and FQGTGA. The CDR3 loop reads CASSPRGGRYNEQFF. The CDR3 coding sequence is TGTGCCAGCAGCCCCCGTGGGGGGCGGTACAATGAGCAGTTCTTC.

The chain carries TRBV7-2 and TRBJ2-7, with TRBD2 identical over 8 bases. Germline CDR1 reads SGHTA; CDR2 reads FQGNSA. The CDR3 extends over 15 amino acids. V lost 5 bases to trimming and J lost 0 bases; unmatched junction nucleotides: 6. Here the CDR3 DNA reads TGTGCCAGCAGCCATAGCGGGGTTAGCTCCTACGAGCAGTACTTC. Translated, it gives CASSHSGVSSYEQYF.

The genes are TRBV2 and TRBJ1-2, with TRBD1 as a possible D gene (5 bases). This CDR3 spans 14 amino acids. Germline CDR1 is SNHLY and CDR2 is FYNNEI. The V end lost 3 bases, the J end lost 4 bases, and 12 bases lay between the germline ends. CDR3 residues: CASSDGADGYGYTF. CDR3 bases: TGTGCCAGCAGTGATGGGGCCGATGGCTATGGCTACACCTTC.

The V and J genes are TRBV5-4 and TRBJ2-7; 9 bases line up with TRBD1. CDR3 size: 13 residues. The V gene's germline CDR1 is SGHNT and CDR2 YYREEE (reference sequence). V lost 3 bases, J lost 7 bases, and 5 bases stayed unmatched. The CDR3, as DNA: TGTGCCAGCAGCTGGGGACAGGGATGGGAGCAGTACTTC. This translates into CASSWGQGWEQYF.

The gene calls are TRBV27 and TRBJ2-2, with a tentative D call TRBD1 (6 bases). Trimming pared 5 bases from V and 6 bases from J, leaving 16 bases between. The CDR3 length is 15 residues. Germline loops: CDR1 MNHEY, CDR2 SMNVEV (reference sequence). CDR3 sequence: CASSPRWGLAGELFF. The CDR3 nucleotides are TGTGCCAGCAGTCCGCGTTGGGGGCTGGCCGGGGAGCTGTTTTTT.

V usage is TRBV18 and J usage is TRBJ2-5, with TRBD2 matching over 9 bases. Losses at the gene ends were 1 base for V and 5 bases for J; bases not matched to a gene: 5. The germline gives CDR1 KGHSH, CDR2 LQKENI. The CDR3 is 15 amino acids. This CDR3 reads CASSPLSGGQETQYF. For the CDR3, the DNA is TGTGCCAGCTCACCACTTAGCGGGGGCCAGGAGACCCAGTACTTC.

The chain recombines TRBV7-2 with TRBJ2-1; D gene unclear. This CDR3 has 13 residues. CDR1 and CDR2 (germline): SGHTA, FQGNSA. Trimming removed 6 bases at V and 9 bases at J, with 15 bases between. The CDR3 DNA reads TGTGCCAGCAGATCCCATCCAGTTGGTGAGCAGTTCTTC. This sequence encodes CASRSHPVGEQFF.

The chain carries TRBV30 and TRBJ1-2; D ambiguous. This CDR3 is built from 14 residues. The V gene's germline CDR1 is GTSNPN and CDR2 SVGIG (reference sequence). The ends were cut back, 0 bases at V and 4 bases at J, with 12 bases in the middle. The CDR3 sequence: CAWSVDPRGYGYTF. CDR3 DNA sequence: TGTGCCTGGAGTGTTGATCCACGGGGCTATGGCTACACCTTC.

This chain uses TRBV7-4 with TRBJ2-7; possibly TRBD2 for D (6 bases). The CDR3 has 16 residues. Between the trimmed V and J ends, which lost 1 base and 0 bases, there was a span of 13 bases. The germline V gene encodes CDR1 SGHVT and CDR2 SQSDAQ. The CDR3 here is CASSLDLGGDSYEQYF. CDR3 coding DNA: TGTGCCAGCAGCTTAGACTTGGGCGGGGACTCCTACGAGCAGTACTTC.

J is TRBJ2-5 and V is TRBV11-2; TRBD1 matches 11 bases. Trimming cost V 4 bases and J 5 bases; bases outside gene matches: 6. CDR1 and CDR2 from the germline V gene are SGHAT and FQNNGV. The CDR3 length is 15 residues. CDR3 sequence: CASSSGQGARETQYF. In DNA, the CDR3 is TGTGCCAGCAGCTCCGGACAGGGGGCCAGGGAGACCCAGTACTTC.

This chain connects TRBV5-6 to TRBJ2-3; D uncertain. Germline V gives CDR1 SGHDT, CDR2 YYEEEE. V was shortened by 5 bases and J by 8 bases, with 15 bases between the two germline ends. The CDR3 has 13 amino acids. The CDR3 region has the DNA TGTGCCAGCAGTACTCTTCGGATGGCTACGCAGTATTTT. This sequence encodes CASSTLRMATQYF.

The chain has TRBV7-2 and TRBJ2-3; 8 bases map to TRBD1. CDR1 is SGHTA and CDR2 is FQGNSA in the germline V gene. V shed 5 bases and J 3 bases; nucleotides not matched to a gene: 7. This CDR3 region has 15 residues. The CDR3 DNA sequence: TGTGCCAGCAGCACCGGACAGGGTGGGACAGATACGCAGTATTTT. This encodes CASSTGQGGTDTQYF.

V and J are TRBV2 and TRBJ1-5, with 7 bases aligning to TRBD1. The CDR3 totals 14 residues. The V segment lost 5 bases and the J segment 5 bases; nucleotides outside the gene matches: 6. CDR1 is SNHLY and CDR2 is FYNNEI in the germline V gene. The CDR3 loop is CASSRGQKDQPQHF. The CDR3 DNA sequence: TGTGCCAGCAGTCGGGGACAGAAGGATCAGCCCCAGCATTTT.

The gene calls are TRBV9 and TRBJ1-3, with D maybe TRBD1 (5 bases). V lost 7 bases to trimming and J lost 4 bases, with 15 bases between them. This CDR3 contains 14 residues. CDR1 and CDR2 (germline): SGDLS, YYNGEE. CDR3 bases: TGTGCCAGCGAGGGACTCGGCGGGGGAAACACCATATATTTT. Translation: CASEGLGGGNTIYF. The full variable domain, its missing parts supplied by reference TRBV9 and TRBJ1-3, is DSGVTQTPKHLITATGQRVTLRCSPRSGDLSVYWYQQSLDQGLQFLIQYYNGEERAKGNILERFSAQQFPDLHSELNLSSLELGDSALYFCASEGLGGGNTIYFGEGSWLTVV.

This sequence joins TRBV7-2 and TRBJ1-2; TRBD1 matches at 7 bases. The CDR3 has 13 residues. Trimming cost V 4 bases and J 5 bases; bases outside gene matches: 4. The germline V gene encodes CDR1 SGHTA and CDR2 FQGNSA. This CDR3 is CASSSDREYGYTF. The CDR3 DNA sequence: TGTGCCAGCAGCTCCGACAGGGAATATGGCTACACCTTC.

The V gene is TRBV4-1, the J gene TRBJ2-5, with D possibly matching TRBD1 (6 bases). The germline V gene encodes CDR1 MGHRA and CDR2 YSYEKL. V was trimmed by 2 bases and J by 11 bases, leaving 21 bases between them. This CDR3 is built from 15 residues. CDR3 coding DNA: TGCGCCAGCAGCCAACCAGGCAGGGGAGAGCGAGAGCAGTACTTC. This gives the protein CASSQPGRGEREQYF.